This T cell receptor beta chain was identified during a study of blood T cell repertoires in COVID-19 (dated by TCRdb to 2020 to 2022). In terms of the full investigation: The collaborator samples originated in the United States, Italy and Spain and spanned the acute and convalescent phases of COVID-19. The prospective study material was composed of cDNA or gDNA derived from T cells, B-cell-depleted T cells, or PBMCs. The samples were drawn from the first 160 participants of the ongoing ImmuneRACE study and from 1,254 subjects provided by 6 global collaborators. Nearly every sample came with metadata listing a de-identified subject ID, COVID-19 status, age in years and sex. Where HLA class I and class II types were available, the types were taken from metadata supplied by the sample provider, not from assay-based typing. A freely available public database, intended as a resource for researchers studying the immune response to SARS-CoV-2, is where the repertoires were released. Subjects who had been exposed to COVID-19, were actively infected with it, or had recovered from it provided the deeply sampled blood TCRbeta repertoires that made up the dataset.

Details on this clone: Its specific antigen is unknown. The input lacks base qualities; no much larger clone sits a single base away.

Overall study outcomes, separate from this receptor: The quantity of clinical and demographic metadata differed by source and by participant and was supplied without curation.

TCRbeta CDR3 regions were amplified from genomic DNA using the immunoSEQ Assay, a bias-controlled multiplex PCR. Per the source publication's procedure: Nucleated cell counts per sample were estimated from amplification of reference gene primers within the assay. To quantify the absolute abundance of each unique TCRbeta CDR3 rearrangement, sequence reads were collapsed and filtered. For each sample, productive Simpson clonality was calculated as the square root of Simpson's diversity index across productive rearrangements. Drawn from immuneACCESS, this table holds only the in-frame rearrangements with V and J called that TCRdb kept. Clones are partly lost; checked studies trace under half to an unresolved V gene and leave the rest unexplained. Clone size and the V and J calls come from that table; the DNA yielded D and trimming. This sample lists approximately 200,000 clones; roughly 81% were detected once. Under 3.5% of the sample goes to the ten largest clones.

Another Seattle source contributed samples from volunteer blood donors who had recovered from COVID-19. Collaborating institutions collected whole blood in K2EDTA tubes following their own protocols. For TCRbeta analysis, collaborators shipped samples in one of three forms: frozen whole blood, isolated PBMCs, or DNA extracted from either of those sample types. Input material: peripheral blood. The receptor was isolated from a man aged 45 to 65 who had recovered from COVID-19.

The CDR3 amino acid sequence is: CASSGTGTENSPLHF. The sequence in DNA is TGTGCCAGCAGTGGAACCGGGACAGAAAATTCACCCCTCCACTTT. This chain joins TRBV28 to TRBJ1-6; TRBD1 lines up with 7 middle nucleotides. The germline V and J ends show losses of 5 bases and 7 bases respectively, and no gene match explains 8 bases of the junction. The CDR3 contains 15 residues, cysteine and phenylalanine counted. Only the CDR3 portion is preserved as DNA: 45 bases, with reading frame beginning at the first base. CDR1 MDHEN and CDR2 SYDVKM were looked up in the germline V gene.